These T cell receptor beta chains were read from a single sample in a study of somatic mutations in cytotoxic T cells in rheumatoid arthritis. The data were produced by immunoSEQ multiplex PCR, yet TCRdb's version contains in-frame clones alone and is incomplete. This sample has 20,000 to 25,000 clones; approximately 86% occur once, and the top ten carry about 20%. Material for sequencing was CD8+ T cells sorted from blood. The receptors were sampled from a woman aged 50 to 60 in good health. Both conserved end residues are part of each CDR3. Fields, in order: J gene, V gene, D gene, clone size, CDR3 DNA, CDR3 protein. D genes are given only for firm matches. Clone size appears in some rows only: once, few, many, or a class for an expanded clone.

TRBJ2-1,TRBV27,-,-,TGTGCCAGCGGGGCAGGGGTTTCCTACAATGAGCAGTTCTTC,CASGAGVSYNEQFF
TRBJ1-1,TRBV13,-,few,TGTGCCAGCAGCTTAGGAGAATTGAGGACTGAAGCTTTCTTT,CASSLGELRTEAFF
TRBJ2-7,TRBV6-5,-,-,TGTGCCAGCAGCTATGGTGGCACCTACGAGCAGTACTTC,CASSYGGTYEQYF
TRBJ2-7,TRBV5-5,TRBD2,-,TGTGCCAGCAGCCCTCCTAGCGGGGCCCACGAGCAGTACTTC,CASSPPSGAHEQYF
TRBJ2-1,TRBV7-2,-,-,TGTGCCAGCAGCCCCGACAGGCGATTCTACAATGAGCAGTTCTTC,CASSPDRRFYNEQFF
TRBJ2-5,TRBV7-2,-,-,TGTGCCAGCAGCTTAGCGGGGACCCAAGAGACCCAGTACTTC,CASSLAGTQETQYF
TRBJ2-7,TRBV12-5,TRBD1,once,TGTGCTAGTGTCGTGGAGACAGGGGTTGGGTACGAGCAGTACTTC,CASVVETGVGYEQYF
TRBJ2-7,TRBV6-6,TRBD1,-,TGTGCCAGCAGTCACGGGGACAGGGTTCGCTACGAGCAGTACTTC,CASSHGDRVRYEQYF
TRBJ2-7,TRBV5-4,-,once,TGTGCCAGCAGTTTCCGCGACGAGCAGTACTTC,CASSFRDEQYF
TRBJ2-3,TRBV5-6,-,-,TGTGCCAGCAGCCCCTTCGAGTCTAGCACAGATACGCAGTATTTT,CASSPFESSTDTQYF
TRBJ1-1,TRBV7-9,-,-,TGTGCCAGCAGCTTAGAAGAACACGAGCACACTGAAGCTTTCTTT,CASSLEEHEHTEAFF
TRBJ2-2,TRBV19,-,-,TGTGCCAGTAGTATTGGGGGGTCCGGGGAGCTGTTTTTT,CASSIGGSGELFF
TRBJ2-5,TRBV5-8,TRBD1,-,TGTGCCAGCAGCCTGCAGGGGGAAGAGACCCAGTACTTC,CASSLQGEETQYF
TRBJ2-7,TRBV19,TRBD1,-,TGTGCCAGTAGATCCCGACAGGGAAGACTCTACGAGCAGTACTTC,CASRSRQGRLYEQYF
TRBJ1-1,TRBV12-5,TRBD1,-,TGTGCTAGTGGTCCCACAGGGGGTAACACTGAAGCTTTCTTT,CASGPTGGNTEAFF
TRBJ1-1,TRBV7-9,-,-,TGTGCCAGCAGCGACTCTACAGGGAGAAGGCGCACTGAAGCTTTCTTT,CASSDSTGRRRTEAFF
TRBJ2-3,TRBV11-1,-,-,TGTGCCAGCAGTCATTACACAGATACGCAGTATTTT,CASSHYTDTQYF
TRBJ1-2,TRBV19,TRBD1,-,TGTGCCAGTAGTACCCAGGGACAGTTCTCCTGGGAGCCGTTTCTCTATGGCTACACCTTC,CASSTQGQFSWEPFLYGYTF
TRBJ1-2,TRBV2,TRBD1,-,TGTGCCAGCAGTCAACCGGGACAGGGACTCGCAGTCTATGGCTACACCTTC,CASSQPGQGLAVYGYTF
TRBJ2-7,TRBV19,-,-,TGTGCCAGTAGTATAGGAAGGGGAACCTACGAGCAGTACTTC,CASSIGRGTYEQYF